This entry concerns a single TCR beta chain. The data were taken from a study of blood T cell repertoires in COVID-19. At the level of the study: The origin of the acute and convalescent COVID-19 samples was the United States, Italy and Spain. The analysed material was cDNA or gDNA that came from T cells, B-cell-depleted T cells, or PBMCs.

CDR1 is MNHEY and CDR2 is SMNVEV in the germline V gene (reference sequence). CDR3 length: 16 residues. The trim removed 0 bases at V and 6 bases at J, leaving 9 bases unmatched. Across over 20 US areas, participants ranged in age from 18 to 89 years. Measured with immunoSEQ multiplex PCR; TCRdb has only the in-frame clones, and not every one. The sample has approximately 140,000 clones, roughly 90% seen once; the top ten hold 0.95% to 1.5%. The rearrangement joins TRBV27 to TRBJ2-7, with 9 bases matching TRBD1. Sequenced input: PBMCs or T cells enriched from blood (not recorded which). The sequence was obtained from a woman in her 30s with acute COVID-19. CDR3 sequence: CASSLSPGTGIGEQYF. The CDR3 nucleotides are TGTGCCAGCAGTTTATCGCCCGGGACAGGGATTGGCGAGCAGTACTTC.